This note documents a single T cell receptor (beta chain) sequence. No cognate antigen has been identified for it. The record has no base qualities; no much larger clone is one base away. V ends up 1 base short and J 7 bases short, with an unmatched junction base count of 9. Via the germline V gene, CDR1 is SGHTA and CDR2 FQGNSA. The CDR3 runs 16 amino acids, cysteine and phenylalanine included. The DNA shown is the 48-base CDR3, in frame from base 1. Using the deep immunoSEQ assay, multiplex PCR amplified TCR CDR3 regions from genomic DNA. Extracted genomic DNA from each cell subset was distributed evenly across all wells of several immunoSEQ 96-well plates, and each plate was treated as a replicate. For sorted subsets, each replicate PCR was loaded with about 0.2 ug genomic DNA, equivalent to 25,000 to 35,000 T cell genomes. The purified libraries were quantified using a Qubit 3.0 fluorometer, sized with a Bioanalyzer 2100, and then quantified again using the KAPA Library Quantification kit. Each immunoSEQ 96-well plate was sequenced on its own single-read 150-cycle Illumina NextSeq 550 flow cell. Per the original workflow: Because the immunoSEQ output included only junctional sequences and no quality scores, the filtering could not be the same as the filtering used for full-length reads. Sequences were annotated with PyIR, a Python wrapper for IgBLAST v1.9, using IMGT germline references to assign V/J genes and CDR3. Reads were removed for weak V/J assignments (E-value above 1e-6), missing CDR3, stop codons, out-of-frame junctions, or ambiguous translated residues. A V3J clonotype was defined by an identical inferred V gene, J gene, and CDR3 amino acid sequence. Percentage overlap between repertoires was calculated by dividing the number of shared unique clonotypes by the size of the smaller repertoire. Repertoire richness was assessed with RTK rarefaction, the Chao1 estimator, and Recon v2.1 estimates of unobserved clonotypes. OLGA was used to compute generation probabilities for all TCRbeta clonotypes that the gDNA method yielded from a handful of donors. TCRdb provides this immuneACCESS table in a form limited to in-frame rearrangements. Some clones are lacking; in checked studies, under half of them reflect an unresolved V gene, and why the rest are absent is not known. V and J calls and clone size are as listed in that table; D and trimming were resolved from the DNA. This sample gives some 2 million clones in total; 85% to 95% of them show up just once. The ten largest clones represent 0.13% of the sample.

Donors were healthy HIV-negative adults with no recently reported acute infections or vaccinations. Only Caucasian adults living in Nashville, Tennessee, USA were represented among the donors. CD4+ T cells were enriched by magnetic negative selection, after which naive cells were positively selected on CD45RA and the negative fraction was taken as the memory subset. Blood was collected by leukapheresis, and PBMCs were isolated by Ficoll-Histopaque density gradient centrifugation and then cryopreserved in liquid nitrogen vapor phase. Analytical flow cytometry was used to check the purity and quantity of each magnetically sorted T cell population. Genomic DNA was isolated from every sorted fraction and measured by UV absorbance on a Nanodrop 2000c. These data belong to a study of shared clonotypes between healthy human individuals (dated by TCRdb to the early 2020s). Background for the entire study: The cohort comprised a couple of women and three men aged 18 to 49 years. To increase sequencing depth and limit assay-specific biases, TCR repertoire library preparation and sequencing were carried out by different laboratories using diverse techniques. Each donor's leukapheresis produced roughly between roughly 0.85 and 9.5 billion PBMCs. Per donor, three plates each were used for CD4 naive and CD4 memory, two for CD8 naive, and one for CD8 memory. To estimate repertoire size and how much clonotype sharing occurs between individuals, the study deeply sequenced the blood TCR repertoires of several healthy adults. Summary of the overall study and its limitations: Pairwise subsampling indicated that sequencing depth was expected to affect the degree of clonotype sharing among donors. Estimated clonotype richness was generally larger for naive than for memory subsets. Sampling was restricted to blood, and TCR repertoires in tissue are likely to differ from TCR repertoires in blood. Compared with non-shared clonotypes, clonotypes shared by all four sorted-subset donors had higher generation probabilities. Because the study included a small number of donors, the genetic and exposure-history diversity represented was limited. Even with the large sequencing depth, rarefaction of the sorted-subset datasets indicated that sequencing was incomplete. Across a few donors, about 4.5% of naive CD4, approximately 4% of naive CD8, 2% to 2.5% of memory CD4, and approximately 0.4% of memory CD8 clonotypes were shared.

Sequencing input: naive CD4+ T cells sorted from blood. Sample cell subset or site, as interpreted from the label and publication: CD45RA+ positively selected. In this chain, TRBV7-2 is recombined with TRBJ2-1, with TRBD1 identical over 8 junction bases. The TCR was taken from a young man in good health. CDR3 region: CASSLDVTGVWNEQFF. Here is the DNA: TGTGCCAGCAGCTTAGACGTGACAGGGGTATGGAATGAGCAGTTCTTC.